This is a list of T cell receptor beta chains from one sample in a study of blood T cell repertoires in COVID-19. The data were produced by immunoSEQ multiplex PCR, yet TCRdb's version contains in-frame clones alone and is incomplete. The repertoire includes more than 300,000 clones, 85% to 95% of them detected once, and about 4% sits in the top ten. The source material was PBMCs or T cells enriched from blood (not recorded which). The receptor source for this set is a woman aged 30 to 39 who had been exposed to COVID-19. Each CDR3 is given with its conserved first and last residue. D genes are given only for firm matches. Expanded clones get a size class; other rows say once, few or many, or leave the size out.

TRBV5-4,NA,TRBD2,TRBJ2-2,TGTGCCAGCAGCTTGGGGACTAGCGCTGTCAGTGCCGGGGAGCTGTTTTTT,CASSLGTSAVSAGELFF
TRBV18,NA,TRBD1,TRBJ1-1,TGTGCCAGCTCACCACGACAGGGGGCAGGAGACACTGAAGCTTTCTTT,CASSPRQGAGDTEAFF
TRBV5-1,NA,TRBD1,TRBJ1-2,TGCGCCAGCAGCCCCGGGACAGGGAATGGCTACACCTTC,CASSPGTGNGYTF
TRBV18,NA,NA,TRBJ1-3,TGTGCCAGCTCAACCGCCGAGATCTCTGGAAACACCATATATTTT,CASSTAEISGNTIYF
TRBV5-4,once,TRBD1,TRBJ2-2,TGTGCCAGCACATCAAAATTGCCGGGACAGGGGCGAGGGGAGCTGTTTTTT,CASTSKLPGQGRGELFF
TRBV6-5,NA,NA,TRBJ2-7,TGTGCCAGCAGGGGGGGGGCCCAAAGCTTCTACGAGCAGTACTTC,CASRGGAQSFYEQYF
TRBV7-2,NA,NA,TRBJ1-1,TGTGCCAGCAGCCTCCTAGGGGTAGAAGCTTTCTTT,CASSLLGVEAFF
TRBV12-3/TRBV12-4,NA,NA,TRBJ1-2,TGTGCCAGCAGTTTTACAGGCAGCCGTGGCTACACCTTC,CASSFTGSRGYTF
TRBV4-1,NA,TRBD2,TRBJ2-4,TGCGCCAGCAGCCGAGGACTAGCGGGGCCCCTCCAAAACATTCAGTACTTC,CASSRGLAGPLQNIQYF
TRBV27,NA,NA,TRBJ1-1,TGTGCCAGCAGTAAAGACAGATTCATGAACACTGAAGCTTTCTTT,CASSKDRFMNTEAFF
TRBV3-1/TRBV3-2,NA,NA,TRBJ1-5,TGTGCCAGCAGCCAAGGCGCGGGGACCCAGCATTTT,CASSQGAGTQHF
TRBV10-3,NA,NA,TRBJ1-1,TGTGCCATCAGTGGGGGCAGGGTCGACACTGAAGCTTTCTTT,CAISGGRVDTEAFF
TRBV4-3,NA,NA,TRBJ1-6,TGCGCCAGCAGCCAAGGAAAGAGCTCCTATAATTCACCCCTCCACTTT,CASSQGKSSYNSPLHF
TRBV9,NA,NA,TRBJ2-6,TGTGCCAGCAGCGTAGGTTTCGGTTTTGGGGCCAACGTCCTGACTTTC,CASSVGFGFGANVLTF
TRBV27,NA,NA,TRBJ1-3,TGTGCCAGTAAACGTCTCGGGATCTCTGGAAACACCATATATTTT,CASKRLGISGNTIYF
TRBV7-9,few,NA,TRBJ2-3,TGTGCCAGCAGCTTACGCCGGACAGAAAGCACAGATACGCAGTATTTT,CASSLRRTESTDTQYF
TRBV19,NA,NA,TRBJ1-2,TGTGCCAGTAGTCAGGGATTCAGGAACTATGGCTACACCTTC,CASSQGFRNYGYTF
TRBV4-2,NA,NA,TRBJ2-3,TGTGCCAGCAGCCAAGGGGACTCCACAGATACGCAGTATTTT,CASSQGDSTDTQYF
TRBV5-1,once,TRBD2,TRBJ2-7,TGCGCCAGCAGCTCGGGACTAGTCTCCTACGAGCAGTACTTC,CASSSGLVSYEQYF
TRBV6-5,NA,NA,TRBJ1-1,TGTGCCACCCGCTCCGCAGGGGAGAACACTGAAGCTTTCTTT,CATRSAGENTEAFF
TRBV5-5,NA,NA,TRBJ1-1,TGTGCCAGCAGCTTGATAGGACGCGGGGCTTTCTTT,CASSLIGRGAFF
TRBV27,NA,TRBD2,TRBJ2-1,TGTGCCAGCAGTTTATCGTGGGTAGGCGGGGGGGCACACAATGAGCAGTTCTTC,CASSLSWVGGGAHNEQFF
TRBV3-1/TRBV3-2,NA,NA,TRBJ1-3,TGTGCCAGCAGCCAGCAGGGCCGAGCGGGGGGAAACACCATATATTTT,CASSQQGRAGGNTIYF
TRBV7-6,once,TRBD1,TRBJ2-7,TGTGCCAGCAGCTTAGGGGTGGGACAGGGAATCTACGAGCAGTACTTC,CASSLGVGQGIYEQYF
TRBV7-2,NA,TRBD1,TRBJ1-2,TGTGCCAGCAGCTGGGTACAGGGGCCCCGCTACACCTTC,CASSWVQGPRYTF
TRBV19,once,NA,TRBJ1-1,TGTGCCAGTAGTACGGCGGGAAACACTGAAGCTTTCTTT,CASSTAGNTEAFF
TRBV5-1,NA,NA,TRBJ1-5,TGCGCCAGCAGCCGGACAGACTATAGCAATCAGCCCCAGCATTTT,CASSRTDYSNQPQHF
TRBV19,NA,TRBD1,TRBJ1-1,TGTGCCAGTATGGGCAGGGGGCAAGGGAACACTGAAGCTTTCTTT,CASMGRGQGNTEAFF
TRBV28,once,NA,TRBJ2-1,TGTGCCAGCAGTTTTGAGATTACCTACAATGAGCAGTTCTTC,CASSFEITYNEQFF
TRBV19,NA,NA,TRBJ2-7,TGTGCCAGTAGTATACAGGCTTTTACCTACGAGCAGTACTTC,CASSIQAFTYEQYF
TRBV7-9,NA,NA,TRBJ1-2,TGTGCCAGCGGAAATTTTGGGGCCGCGGGGTTTGGCTACACCTTC,CASGNFGAAGFGYTF
TRBV2,NA,TRBD1,TRBJ1-5,TGTGCCAGCAACCTACAGGGGGCGCGTCAGCCCCAGCATTTT,CASNLQGARQPQHF
TRBV7-8,NA,TRBD1,TRBJ1-2,TGTGCCAGCAGCTCCTGGACAGGGGGCTATGGCTACACCTTC,CASSSWTGGYGYTF
TRBV9,NA,TRBD1,TRBJ1-1,TGTGCCAGCAGCGTATCTGGCCGGGGACAGGTGAACACTGAAGCTTTCTTT,CASSVSGRGQVNTEAFF
TRBV4-1,NA,NA,TRBJ2-7,TGCGCCAGCAGCCAGTTACAGGGACGAGCCTACGAGCAGTACTTC,CASSQLQGRAYEQYF
TRBV12-1,few,NA,TRBJ2-2,TGTGCCAGCAACATGACTCTAGCGAGGGGAACCGGGGAGCTGTTTTTT,CASNMTLARGTGELFF
TRBV29-1,NA,NA,TRBJ1-5,TGCAGCGTTCGACAGCTTCATAGCAATCAGCCCCAGCATTTT,CSVRQLHSNQPQHF
TRBV18,NA,TRBD1,TRBJ1-1,TGTGCCAGCTCACGCGGACAGGCTGAGGAAGCTTTCTTT,CASSRGQAEEAFF
TRBV7-3,NA,NA,TRBJ1-1,NA,CASSPSGRGGEAFF
TRBV3-1/TRBV3-2,NA,NA,TRBJ1-2,TGTGCCAGCAGCCAATCCCCTTACAGGGTCCTCTATGGCTACACCTTC,CASSQSPYRVLYGYTF
TRBV29-1,NA,TRBD2,TRBJ2-5,TGCAGCGTTCCACTAGCGACAGAGACCCAGTACTTC,CSVPLATETQYF
TRBV28,NA,TRBD1,TRBJ1-6,TGTGCCAGCAGGGAGGACAGGTGGGGATATAATTCACCCCTCCACTTT,CASREDRWGYNSPLHF
TRBV18,NA,TRBD1,TRBJ1-1,TGTGCCAGCTCACCCCCTACAGGGGGCAGGAACACTGAAGCTTTCTTT,CASSPPTGGRNTEAFF
TRBV27,NA,TRBD1,TRBJ1-2,TGTGCCAGCAGGAGGTTGGAGGGACAGGTCTTCTATGGCTACACCTTC,CASRRLEGQVFYGYTF
TRBV5-1,NA,TRBD1,TRBJ2-2,TGCGCCAGCAGCTCCAACCCCGGGACAGGGGCCGGCGGGGAGCTGTTTTTT,CASSSNPGTGAGGELFF
TRBV7-2,NA,TRBD1,TRBJ1-1,TGTGCCAGCAGCTTAGCTGGACAGGTTTTAAACACTGAAGCTTTCTTT,CASSLAGQVLNTEAFF
TRBV7-8,NA,TRBD1,TRBJ1-1,TGTGCCAGCAGCACGGGGACAGGGGTGACTGAAGCTTTCTTT,CASSTGTGVTEAFF
TRBV2,NA,NA,TRBJ1-3,TGTGCCAGCAGTGGGTCAGGGATCGGAAACACCATATATTTT,CASSGSGIGNTIYF
TRBV2,NA,NA,TRBJ1-1,TGTGCCAGCAGAGAAATTCCGGGACACATGAACACTGAAGCTTTCTTT,CASREIPGHMNTEAFF
TRBV13,once,NA,TRBJ1-2,TGTGCCAGCAGCCCTACCGAGGGGGGGTATGGCTACACCTTC,CASSPTEGGYGYTF
TRBV5-1,NA,TRBD1,TRBJ1-2,TGCGCCAGCAGCTTCGGGACAGGGGTAAACTATGGCTACACCTTC,CASSFGTGVNYGYTF
TRBV10-2,NA,NA,TRBJ2-3,TGCGCCAGCAGGAACAGGCGAACAGATACGCAGTATTTT,CASRNRRTDTQYF
TRBV18,NA,NA,TRBJ2-3,TGTGCCAGCTCACCCTTCTTAACTCTCGACAGCATAGGACACGATACGCAGTATTTT,CASSPFLTLDSIGHDTQYF
TRBV19,NA,NA,TRBJ1-3,TGTGCCACGAGGACAGCCTCTGGAAACACCATATATTTT,CATRTASGNTIYF
TRBV18,NA,TRBD1,TRBJ1-2,TGTGCCAGCTCACCATCAGAGGGGGCCCTGAGTGGCTACACCTTC,CASSPSEGALSGYTF
TRBV3-1/TRBV3-2,NA,NA,TRBJ1-2,TGTGCCAGCAGCCAAGGACTGTCGTCTGGCTACACCTTC,CASSQGLSSGYTF
TRBV4-2,NA,NA,TRBJ2-3,TGTGCCAGCAGCCAAGATCTTCAGCGCGCAGATACGCAGTATTTT,CASSQDLQRADTQYF
TRBV14,NA,NA,TRBJ2-3,TGTGCCAGCACCTTTCTATTCACAGATACGCAGTATTTT,CASTFLFTDTQYF
TRBV9,NA,TRBD1,TRBJ1-1,TGTGCCAGCAGCGTAGTCGGGGACAGGGGGCCCACTGAAGCTTTCTTT,CASSVVGDRGPTEAFF